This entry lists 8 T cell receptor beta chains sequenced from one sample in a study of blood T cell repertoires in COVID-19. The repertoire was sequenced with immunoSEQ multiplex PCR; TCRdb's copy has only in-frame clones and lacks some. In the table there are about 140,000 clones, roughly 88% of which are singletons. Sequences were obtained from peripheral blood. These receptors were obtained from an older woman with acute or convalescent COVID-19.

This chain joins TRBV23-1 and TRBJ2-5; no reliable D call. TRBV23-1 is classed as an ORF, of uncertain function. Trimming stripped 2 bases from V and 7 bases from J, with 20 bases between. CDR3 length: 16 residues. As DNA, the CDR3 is TGCGCCAGCAGTCAACGCCGGCGGCTAGAGAGTAGGACCCAGTACTTC. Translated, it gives CASSQRRRLESRTQYF.

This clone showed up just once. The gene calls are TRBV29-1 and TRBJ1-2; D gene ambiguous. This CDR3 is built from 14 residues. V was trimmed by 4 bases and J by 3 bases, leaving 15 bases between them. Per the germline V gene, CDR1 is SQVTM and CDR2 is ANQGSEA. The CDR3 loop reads CSVGTRSSYYGYTF. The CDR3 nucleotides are TGCAGCGTTGGCACGCGGAGCAGCTACTATGGCTACACCTTC.

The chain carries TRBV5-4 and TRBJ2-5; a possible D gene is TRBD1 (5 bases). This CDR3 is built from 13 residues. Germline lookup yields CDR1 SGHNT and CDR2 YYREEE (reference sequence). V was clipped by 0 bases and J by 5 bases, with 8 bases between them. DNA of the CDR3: TGTGCCAGCAGCTTGGCAGGGCTGGAGACCCAGTACTTC. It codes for CASSLAGLETQYF. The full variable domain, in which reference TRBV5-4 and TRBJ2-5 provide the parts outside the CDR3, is ETGVTQSPTHLIKTRGQQVTLRCSSQSGHNTVSWYQQALGQGPQFIFQYYREEENGRGNFPPRFSGLQFPNYSSELNVNALELDDSALYLCASSLAGLETQYFGPGTRLLVL.

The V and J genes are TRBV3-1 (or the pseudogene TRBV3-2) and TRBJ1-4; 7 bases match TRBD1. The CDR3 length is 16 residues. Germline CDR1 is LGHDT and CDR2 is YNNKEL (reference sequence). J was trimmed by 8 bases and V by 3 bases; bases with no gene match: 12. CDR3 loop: CASSHIRATGREKLFF. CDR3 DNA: TGTGCCAGCAGCCACATCAGAGCGACAGGGAGGGAAAAACTGTTTTTT.

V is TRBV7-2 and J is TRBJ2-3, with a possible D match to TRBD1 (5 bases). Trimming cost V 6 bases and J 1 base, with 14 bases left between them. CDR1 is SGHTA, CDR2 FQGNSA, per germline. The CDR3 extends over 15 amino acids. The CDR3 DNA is TGTGCCAGCAGTAGGACACCCTGGGGCACAGATACGCAGTATTTT. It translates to CASSRTPWGTDTQYF.

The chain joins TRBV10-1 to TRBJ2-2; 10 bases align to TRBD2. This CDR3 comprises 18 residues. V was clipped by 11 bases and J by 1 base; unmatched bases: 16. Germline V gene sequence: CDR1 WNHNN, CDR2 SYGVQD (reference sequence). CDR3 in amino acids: CAGLEKGLAGGNTGELFF. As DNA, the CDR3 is TGCGCCGGCCTTGAGAAGGGATTAGCGGGGGGGAACACCGGGGAGCTGTTTTTT.

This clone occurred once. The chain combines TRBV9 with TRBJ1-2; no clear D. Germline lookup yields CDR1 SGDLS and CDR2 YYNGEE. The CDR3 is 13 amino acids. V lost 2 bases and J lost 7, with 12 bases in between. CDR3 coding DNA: TGTGCCAGCAGCGTGACCGAGGGCGCTGGCTACACCTTC. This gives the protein CASSVTEGAGYTF. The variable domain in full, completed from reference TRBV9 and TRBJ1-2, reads DSGVTQTPKHLITATGQRVTLRCSPRSGDLSVYWYQQSLDQGLQFLIQYYNGEERAKGNILERFSAQQFPDLHSELNLSSLELGDSALYFCASSVTEGAGYTFGSGTRLTVV.

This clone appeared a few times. The CDR3 reads CATGEAGELFF. As DNA, the CDR3 is TGTGCCACCGGTGAGGCCGGGGAGCTGTTTTTT. V is TRBV15 and J is TRBJ2-2; D remains unclear. The CDR3 runs to 11 residues. Germline assignment: CDR1 LNHNV and CDR2 YYDKDF (reference sequence). Between the trimmed V and J ends, which lost 8 bases and 6 bases, there was a span of 7 bases.